This T cell receptor beta chain was sequenced for a study of OX40 agonist ivuxolimab in advanced cancers. For the study at large: With ivuxolimab, an agonistic anti-OX40 (CD134) antibody, patients were treated. Of the patients, three showed partial responses, one with hepatocellular carcinoma and two with cutaneous melanoma. Whole-study findings and limits: There were also nonresponders showing low normalized T-cell clonal expansion.

Measured with immunoSEQ multiplex PCR; TCRdb has only the in-frame clones, and not every one. The sample shows 49,000 or so clones, around 85% of them seen only once. Remarks on this clone: The antigen remains unidentified.

The trim removed 6 bases at V and 4 bases at J, leaving 15 bases unmatched. Per germline, CDR1 MDHEN and CDR2 SYDVKM. The CDR3 is 16 amino acids. This sequence originates from an adult with an advanced solid tumor such as melanoma, head and neck, liver or kidney cancer. This chain joins TRBV28 and TRBJ2-7; 7 bases map to TRBD2. The sequencing used CD4+ or CD8+ T cells sorted from blood, collected in a trial of the OX40 agonist ivuxolimab. In DNA, the CDR3 is TGTGCCAGCAGGACCCGGGTGGGAGGGCCTATTTACGAGCAGTACTTC. Translated: CASRTRVGGPIYEQYF. The full variable domain, rest sourced from reference TRBV28 and TRBJ2-7, is DVKVTQSSRYLVKRTGEKVFLECVQDMDHENMFWYRQDPGLGLRLIYFSYDVKMKEKGDIPEGYSVSREKKERFSLILESASTNQTSMYLCASRTRVGGPIYEQYFGPGTRLTVT.